The 16 T cell receptor beta chains below were found in one sample sequenced in a study of cytomegalovirus exposure and HLA in healthy donors listed by TCRdb under 2017. The library was prepared using the immunoSEQ multiplex PCR assay. A mixture of 60 forward primers for TCR Vbeta segments and 13 reverse primers for TCR Jbeta segments was used in the multiplex PCR. As stored in TCRdb, this immuneACCESS dataset retains in-frame rearrangements with V and J assigned. A fraction of the clones does not appear; measured against another copy, unresolved V genes explain less than half of the discrepancy, and the remainder lacks a known reason. This sample holds under 150,000 clones; 75% to 85% were observed only once. Clones ranked in the top ten supply under 6% of the sample. Sequenced material: PBMCs. All receptors come from a woman aged 40 to 50 in good health and CMV-seropositive.

This clone was found once. Mismatch with germline at one junction end may stem from a read error. The J gene is TRBJ1-2, the V gene TRBV30; no clear D. This CDR3 is 13 amino acids long. Germline V gene lookup returns CDR1 GTSNPN and CDR2 SVGIG (reference sequence). The CDR3 DNA reads TGTGCCCGGAGTTTCCATGCCCAGCGTGGCTACACCTTC. Amino acid sequence: CARSFHAQRGYTF.

The chain employs TRBV7-9 and TRBJ2-7; TRBD2 might be the D (5 bases). This CDR3 contains 13 residues. Germline CDR1 SEHNR, CDR2 FQNEAQ (reference sequence). Trimming took 1 base from V and 5 from J, leaving 9 bases between them. The CDR3 region has the DNA TGTGCCAGCAGCTTAGGCGGGCAGGACGAGCAGTACTTC. Protein sequence: CASSLGGQDEQYF.

The chain combines TRBV5-6 with TRBJ2-5; possibly TRBD1 for D (6 bases). Near its end, the DNA agrees better with TRBJ2-7, so the J call may be wrong. Germline CDR1 SGHDT, CDR2 YYEEEE. This CDR3 is 16 amino acids long. The DNA of the CDR3 is TGTGCCAGCAGCGAAATTGGGGGCCAAAGGTCTTACGAGCAGTACTTC. It codes for CASSEIGGQRSYEQYF.

This sequence joins TRBV28 and TRBJ1-4; weak D call: TRBD1 (6 bases). The germline V gene has CDR1 MDHEN and CDR2 SYDVKM. Trimming removed 6 bases at V and 6 bases at J, with 26 bases between. The CDR3 has 18 amino acids. CDR3 amino acids: CASSPFGTTGRSHEKLFF. The CDR3 DNA follows: TGTGCCAGCAGCCCATTCGGGACCACAGGGCGATCCCATGAAAAACTGTTTTTT. The full variable domain, with the rest looked up from reference TRBV28 and TRBJ1-4, is DVKVTQSSRYLVKRTGEKVFLECVQDMDHENMFWYRQDPGLGLRLIYFSYDVKMKEKGDIPEGYSVSREKKERFSLILESASTNQTSMYLCASSPFGTTGRSHEKLFFGSGTQLSVL.

This chain joins TRBV29-1 and TRBJ1-2, with 7 positions matching TRBD1. CDR3 length: 13 residues. V dropped 4 bases and J dropped 4; count of bases not matched to a gene: 6. Looked up from germline, CDR1 is SQVTM and CDR2 is ANQGSEA. CDR3 coding DNA: TGCAGCGTTGGGGACAGTCGTATCTATGGCTACACCTTC. Translated: CSVGDSRIYGYTF.

The chain employs TRBV27 and TRBJ2-1; 7 bases map to TRBD2. Germline V gives CDR1 MNHEY, CDR2 SMNVEV (reference sequence). The CDR3 spans 15 residues. V dropped 2 bases and J dropped 6; count of bases not matched to a gene: 7. CDR3 sequence: CASSLGGGSGNEQFF. The CDR3 DNA follows: TGTGCCAGCAGTTTAGGGGGAGGGTCAGGCAATGAGCAGTTCTTC.

This clone appeared once. This chain uses TRBV29-1 with TRBJ1-2; 8 nucleotides agree with TRBD1. The CDR3 length is 12 residues. The germline V gene encodes CDR1 SQVTM and CDR2 ANQGSEA. With 4 bases clipped from V and 7 bases from J, the junction kept 5 bases outside the gene matches. The CDR3 region has the DNA TGCAGCGTTGGGGCAGGGGGCGGTGGCTACACCTTC. Encoded protein: CSVGAGGGGYTF.

This clone was counted a few times. V gene TRBV29-1 combines with J gene TRBJ2-5; 8 bases are shared with TRBD1. The V and J ends lost 6 bases and 4 bases, in that order; junction bases with no gene match: 4. CDR3 length equals 12 residues. The germline CDR1 and CDR2 sequences are SQVTM and ANQGSEA. The CDR3 spells CSVDRGSETQYF. CDR3 nucleotides: TGCAGCGTCGACAGGGGTTCAGAGACCCAGTACTTC.

The chain combines TRBV19 with TRBJ1-1, with 7 nucleotides matching TRBD1. The V segment lost 3 bases and the J segment 0 bases; nucleotides outside the gene matches: 1. Germline V CDR1 and CDR2: LNHDA, SQIVND (reference sequence). CDR3 length: 14 amino acids. The CDR3 region has the DNA TGTGCCAGTAGTATTACAGGGGTGAACACTGAAGCTTTCTTT. Translating gives CASSITGVNTEAFF.

This clone was counted only a few times. One end of the junction varies from germline; a read error may be responsible. The chain has TRBV5-4 and TRBJ2-1, with 7 bases identical to TRBD2. Germline assignment: CDR1 SGHNT and CDR2 YYREEE (reference sequence). The CDR3 sequence is 17 residues long. The CDR3 protein is CASSQDPSGVPNNEQFF. CDR3 DNA sequence: TGCGCCAGCAGCCAAGATCCCAGCGGGGTCCCGAACAATGAGCAGTTCTTC.

V is TRBV27 and J is TRBJ2-1; D call uncertain. The CDR3 spans 15 residues. The germline V and J ends were trimmed by 0 bases and 0 bases, with 6 bases remaining between them. Germline V CDR1 and CDR2: MNHEY, SMNVEV (reference sequence). CDR3 residues: CASSLSPSSYNEQFF. The CDR3, as DNA: TGTGCCAGCAGTTTATCCCCGAGCTCCTACAATGAGCAGTTCTTC.

Only a few counts were recorded for this clone. Germline is not matched at one junction end, which may reflect a read error. This chain uses TRBV11-2 with TRBJ2-7, with TRBD2 matching 9 bases. Germline V gives CDR1 SGHAT, CDR2 FQNNGV. The CDR3 loop spans 15 amino acids. The CDR3, as DNA: TGTGCCAGCAGCGCTGGGACTAGCCTCTCCCACGAGCAGTACTTC. It translates to CASSAGTSLSHEQYF.

The rearrangement links TRBV12-5 to TRBJ2-1; 9 bases agree with TRBD2. The CDR3 loop spans 18 amino acids. Losses at the gene ends were 2 bases for V and 5 bases for J; bases not matched to a gene: 13. CDR1 LGHNT and CDR2 FRNRAP come from the germline V gene. The CDR3 DNA reads TGTGCTAGTGGTTTGTCACATCGACGCGGGAGGGGGGACAATGAGCAGTTCTTC. This codes for CASGLSHRRGRGDNEQFF.

Remarks on this clone: At one of its ends the junction is not consistent with the germline gene, which may arise from a read error. V is TRBV7-7 and J is TRBJ2-3, with TRBD2 identical over 13 bases. The CDR3 has 17 amino acids. Germline-derived CDR1 and CDR2 are SSHAT and FNYEAQ (reference sequence). In nucleotides, the CDR3 is TGTGCTAGCAGCTTGGGGACTAGCGGGGCGCTCACAGATACGCAGTATTTT. It specifies CASSLGTSGALTDTQYF.

The chain couples TRBV9 to TRBJ2-3; a weak D match, TRBD1 (7 bases). Germline V gene lookup returns CDR1 SGDLS and CDR2 YYNGEE. There are 16 residues in the CDR3. Trimming stripped 4 bases from V and 5 bases from J, with 20 bases between. CDR3 protein: CASSTSSGGGRDTQYF. CDR3 DNA sequence: TGTGCCAGCAGCACATCGTCAGGGGGAGGCAGAGATACGCAGTATTTT.

The rearrangement uses TRBV6-1 and TRBJ1-1; D is undetermined. The CDR3 length is 14 residues. Trimming removed 3 bases from V and 1 base from J, with 9 bases in between. Germline V CDR1 and CDR2: MNHNS, SASEGT. The CDR3 region is CASSDGSGNTEAFF. CDR3 coding DNA: TGTGCCAGCAGTGACGGTTCGGGGAACACTGAAGCTTTCTTT.